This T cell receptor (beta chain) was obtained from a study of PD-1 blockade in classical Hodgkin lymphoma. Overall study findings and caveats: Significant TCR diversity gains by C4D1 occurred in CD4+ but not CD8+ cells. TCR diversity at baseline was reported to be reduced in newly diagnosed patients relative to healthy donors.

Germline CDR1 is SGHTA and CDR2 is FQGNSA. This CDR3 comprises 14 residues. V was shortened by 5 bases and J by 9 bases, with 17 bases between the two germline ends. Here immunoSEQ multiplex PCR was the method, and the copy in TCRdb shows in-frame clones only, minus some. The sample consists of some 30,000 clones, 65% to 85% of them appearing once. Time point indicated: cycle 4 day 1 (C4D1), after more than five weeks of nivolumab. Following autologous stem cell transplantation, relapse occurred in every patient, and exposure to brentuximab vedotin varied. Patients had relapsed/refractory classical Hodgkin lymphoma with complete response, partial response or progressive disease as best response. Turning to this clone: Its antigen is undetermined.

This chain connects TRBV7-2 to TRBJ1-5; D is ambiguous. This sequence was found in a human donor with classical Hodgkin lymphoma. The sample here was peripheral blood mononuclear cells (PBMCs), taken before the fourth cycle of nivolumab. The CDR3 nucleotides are TGTGCCAGCAGCCCTAAGCCGGCGACCGGGCCCCAGCATTTT. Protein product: CASSPKPATGPQHF. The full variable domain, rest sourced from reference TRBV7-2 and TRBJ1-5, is GAGVSQSPSNKVTEKGKDVELRCDPISGHTALYWYRQSLGQGLEFLIYFQGNSAPDKSGLPSDRFSAERTGGSVSTLTIQRTQQEDSAVYLCASSPKPATGPQHFGDGTRLSIL.